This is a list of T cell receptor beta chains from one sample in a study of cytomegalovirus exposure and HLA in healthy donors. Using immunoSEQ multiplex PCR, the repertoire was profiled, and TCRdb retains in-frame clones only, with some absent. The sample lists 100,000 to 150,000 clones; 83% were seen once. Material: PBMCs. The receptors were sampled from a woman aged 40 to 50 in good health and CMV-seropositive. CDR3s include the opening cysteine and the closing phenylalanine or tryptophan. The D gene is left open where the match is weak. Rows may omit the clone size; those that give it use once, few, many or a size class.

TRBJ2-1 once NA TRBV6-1 TGTGCCAGCAGTCGACTACCGGATGAGCAGTTCTTC CASSRLPDEQFF
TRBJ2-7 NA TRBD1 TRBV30 TGTGCCTGGAGTGTAGGACAGGGAAACGAGCAGTACTTC CAWSVGQGNEQYF
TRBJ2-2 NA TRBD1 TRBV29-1 TGCAGCGTGGCAGGGGGCGGCACCGGGGAGCTGTTTTTT CSVAGGGTGELFF
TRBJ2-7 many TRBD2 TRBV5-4 TGTGCCAGCAGCTGGGAACCGGGACTAGCGGGAGTCGTGGACGAGCAGTACTTC CASSWEPGLAGVVDEQYF
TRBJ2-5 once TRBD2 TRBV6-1 TGTGCCAGCAGTGGATTAGCGGGAGGTCCCGGGGAGGAGACCCAGTACTTC CASSGLAGGPGEETQYF
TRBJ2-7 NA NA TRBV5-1 TGCGCCAGCAGCAGACCAGCGTCCTACGAGCAGTACTTC CASSRPASYEQYF
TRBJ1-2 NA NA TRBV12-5 TGTGCTAGTGGTTTGAGAGACAGAACAGGCTACACCTTC CASGLRDRTGYTF
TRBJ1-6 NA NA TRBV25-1 TGTGCCAGCAGTCAAGCGACCTCCTATAATTCACCCCTCCATTTT CASSQATSYNSPLHF
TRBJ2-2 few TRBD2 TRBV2 TGTGCCAGCAGTGAATCTAGCGGGAGAGTAGGTACCGGGGAGCTGTTTTTT CASSESSGRVGTGELFF
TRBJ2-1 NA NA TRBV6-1 TGTGCCAGCAGTGGGCCCGACTTGAGCTCCTACAATGAGCAGTTCTTC CASSGPDLSSYNEQFF
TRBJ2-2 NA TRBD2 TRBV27 TGTGCCAGCAGTTTACTGGCTAGCGGTACCGGGGAGCTGTTTTTT CASSLLASGTGELFF
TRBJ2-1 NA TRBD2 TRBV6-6 TGTGCCAGCCTAGCGGACAATGAGCAGTTCTTC CASLADNEQFF
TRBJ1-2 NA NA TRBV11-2 TGTGCCAGCAGCTTACGGGGTGGCTACACCTTC CASSLRGGYTF
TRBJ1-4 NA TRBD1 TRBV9 TGTGCCAGCAGCGTTGGACAGGGTCGGAAACTGTTTTTT CASSVGQGRKLFF
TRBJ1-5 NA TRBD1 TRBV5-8 TGTGCCAGCAGCTTGGACAGGGGGTTGGGGGATCAGCCCCAGCATTTT CASSLDRGLGDQPQHF
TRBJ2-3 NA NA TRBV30 TGTGCCTGGAGTAAAGGATCTAGCCCTAGCACAGATACGCAGTATTTT CAWSKGSSPSTDTQYF
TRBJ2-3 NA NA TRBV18 TGTGCCAGCTCACGGACGGACTCTGGAAGCACAGATACGCAGTATTTT CASSRTDSGSTDTQYF
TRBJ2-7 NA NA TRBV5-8 TGTGCCAGCAGCAGACCCCGCGGGGGACGGACAGGGTCATACGAGCAGTACTTC CASSRPRGGRTGSYEQYF
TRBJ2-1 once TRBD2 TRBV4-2 TGTGCCAGCAGCCAAGAGAGGACTAGCGGTAATGAGCAGTTCTTC CASSQERTSGNEQFF
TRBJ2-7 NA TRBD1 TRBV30 TGTGCCTGCGAGAAGACAGGGTCCTACGAGCAGTACTTC CACEKTGSYEQYF
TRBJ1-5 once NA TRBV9 TGTGCCAGCAGCGTAGATAGTCGCAATCAGCCCCAGCATTTT CASSVDSRNQPQHF
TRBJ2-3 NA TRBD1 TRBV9 TGTGCCAGCAGCGTGGCCGGGACAGGCACAGATACGCAGTATTTT CASSVAGTGTDTQYF
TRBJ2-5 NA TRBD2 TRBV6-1 TGTGCCAGCAGTGAACCGGGGGGAGTACGGGAGACCCAGTACTTC CASSEPGGVRETQYF
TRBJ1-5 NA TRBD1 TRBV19 TGTGCCAGTAGTATCGGACAGGGAACGAGCAATCAGCCCCAGCATTTT CASSIGQGTSNQPQHF
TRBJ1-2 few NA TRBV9 TGTGCCAGCTCGCTAGATGGCAGGGCTAACTATGGCTACACCTTC CASSLDGRANYGYTF
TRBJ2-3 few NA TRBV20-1 TGCAGTGCTACCCTTACAGATACGCAGTATTTT CSATLTDTQYF
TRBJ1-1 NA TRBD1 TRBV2 TGTGCCAGCAAGGGGGCGGGGGGCCTGAACACTGAAGCTTTCTTT CASKGAGGLNTEAFF
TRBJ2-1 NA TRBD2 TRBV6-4 TGTGCCAGCAGCGCTAGCGGGAGTGAGGATGAGCAGTTCTTC CASSASGSEDEQFF
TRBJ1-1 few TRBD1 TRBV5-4 TGTGCCAGCAGCTTCCACAGGGGAGTGGGCACTGAAGCTTTCTTT CASSFHRGVGTEAFF
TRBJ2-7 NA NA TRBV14 TGTGCCAGCAGCCAATCCCAGTGGGCAGGCGACGAGCAGTACTTC CASSQSQWAGDEQYF
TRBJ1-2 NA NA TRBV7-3 TGTGCCAGCAGCTCGGTACCGACAGGATTAAACTATGGCTACACCTTC CASSSVPTGLNYGYTF
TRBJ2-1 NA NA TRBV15 TGTGCCACCAGCAGCCTATGGGGGGTGGGGGTGAATGAGCAGTTCTTC CATSSLWGVGVNEQFF
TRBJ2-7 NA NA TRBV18 TGTGCCAGCTCACCAAAAGGAGGGGGAGGGAACGAGCAGTACTTC CASSPKGGGGNEQYF
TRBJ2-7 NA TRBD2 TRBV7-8 TGTGCCAGCAGCACTAGCGGGAGGTTGTACGAGCAGTACTTC CASSTSGRLYEQYF
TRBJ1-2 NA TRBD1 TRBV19 TGTGCCAGTTGGCACAGGGGGCTCTATGGCTACACCTTC CASWHRGLYGYTF
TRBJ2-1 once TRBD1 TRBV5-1 TGCGCCAGCAGCCGTGACAGGGTAATGGGCAATGAGCAGTTCTTC CASSRDRVMGNEQFF
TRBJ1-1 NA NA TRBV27 TGTGCCAGCAGTTTGGGAATGTGGGGAGGGACTGAAGCTTTCTTT CASSLGMWGGTEAFF
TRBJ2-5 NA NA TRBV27 TGTGCCAGCAGTTTGGGAGGGGGAGGAGAGACCCAGTACTTC CASSLGGGGETQYF
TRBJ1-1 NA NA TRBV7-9 TGTGCCAGCTACAACACAGGGCACGCTGAAGCTTTCTTT CASYNTGHAEAFF
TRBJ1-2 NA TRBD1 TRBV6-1 TGTGCCAGCAGCGCGGGACAGGGGTCGGATGGCTACACCTTC CASSAGQGSDGYTF
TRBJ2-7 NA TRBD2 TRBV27 TGTGCCAGCAGTTCGAGGACTAGCGCAGACTACGAGCAGTACTTC CASSSRTSADYEQYF
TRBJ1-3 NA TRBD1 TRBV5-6 TGTGCCAGCAGCTTGGCGGCAGGGGGTTATGGAAACACCATATATTTT CASSLAAGGYGNTIYF
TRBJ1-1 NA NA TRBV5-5 TGTGCCAGCAGCAATGTCCCGGGAACGGTGAACACTGAAGCTTTCTTT CASSNVPGTVNTEAFF
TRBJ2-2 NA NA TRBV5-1 TGCGCCAGCAGCCTTCCTAGGCCAGGGGTCCACACCGGGGAGCTGTTTTTT CASSLPRPGVHTGELFF
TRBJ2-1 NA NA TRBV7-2 TGTGCCAGCAGCTTAATCCGTGGGAGTGCGGCCTACAATGAGCAGTTCTTC CASSLIRGSAAYNEQFF
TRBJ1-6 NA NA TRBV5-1 TGCGCCAGCAGCGAAGGTGCTGGGACAACCGCTTCACCCCTCCACTTT CASSEGAGTTASPLHF
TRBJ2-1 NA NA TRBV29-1 TGCAGCGTTGGGGGGAACGGGGGCTCCTACAATGAGCAGTTCTTC CSVGGNGGSYNEQFF
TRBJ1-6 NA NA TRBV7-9 TGTGCCAGCAGCCCCAATAGGGGGGGTTCACCCCTCCACTTT CASSPNRGGSPLHF
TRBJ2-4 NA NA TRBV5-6 TGTGCCAGCAGCTTGTACCTGGAGGGAGCCAAAAACATTCAGTACTTC CASSLYLEGAKNIQYF
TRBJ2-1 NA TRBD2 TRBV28 TGTGCCAGCAGTTTTGTACTAGCGGGATACAATGAGCAGTTCTTC CASSFVLAGYNEQFF
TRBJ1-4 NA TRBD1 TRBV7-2 TGTGCCAGCAGCCTAGGACAGGGGGCGGCTGAAAAACTGTTTTTT CASSLGQGAAEKLFF
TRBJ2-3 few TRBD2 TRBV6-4 TGTGCCAGCAGTGACTCAAGCGGGGGGGCAGATACGCAGTATTTT CASSDSSGGADTQYF
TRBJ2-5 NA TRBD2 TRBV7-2 TGTGCCAGCAGCTTAAGACTAGCGGGCCGTTACCAAGAGACCCAGTACTTC CASSLRLAGRYQETQYF